One sample yielded the 27 T cell receptor beta chains listed below, sequenced in a study of vaccination and CD4 T cells after COVID-19. The sample's treatment: approximately nine-day PBMC culture with coronavirus spike peptide pools or control peptides (ViraFEST assay). Antigens for these TCRs are unknown. The Oncomine TCR Beta short-read assay generated sequence data from the DNA of cultured CD4+ T cells. TCRdb reprocessed the PCR reads via MiXCR and lists one record per CDR3 protein. The sample contains over 15,000 distinct CDR3 sequences, about 52% of which appear only once. The sequencing input was CD4+ T cells from blood, cultured in vitro. The origin of the receptors is a human donor who had recovered from COVID-19.

There are a few counts of this clonotype. The rearrangement uses TRBV7-2 and TRBJ2-5; 10 bases align to TRBD2. The CDR3 consists of 16 residues. CDR1 SGHTA and CDR2 FQGNSA come from the germline V gene. V was pared by 2 bases and J by 1 base, with 4 bases of the junction left unmatched. The CDR3 DNA sequence: TGTGCCAGCAGCTTATTAAGCGGGGGGGCCCAAGAGACCCAGTACTTC. The encoded protein is CASSLLSGGAQETQYF. The complete variable domain, with remaining parts taken from reference TRBV7-2 and TRBJ2-5, reads GAGVSQSPSNKVTEKGKDVELRCDPISGHTALYWYRQSLGQGLEFLIYFQGNSAPDKSGLPSDRFSAERTGGSVSTLTIQRTQQEDSAVYLCASSLLSGGAQETQYFGPGTRLLVL.

The V gene is TRBV19, the J gene TRBJ1-5; perhaps TRBD1 as D (5 bases). This CDR3 comprises 14 residues. The germline gives CDR1 LNHDA, CDR2 SQIVND (reference sequence). V shed 1 base and J shed 7 bases, with 11 bases lying between them. The chain's CDR3 is CASSIGGRGQPQHF. CDR3 nucleotide sequence: TGTGCCAGTAGTATAGGGGGGAGGGGACAGCCCCAGCATTTT. The full variable domain, its missing parts supplied by reference TRBV19 and TRBJ1-5, is DGGITQSPKYLFRKEGQNVTLSCEQNLNHDAMYWYRQDPGQGLRLIYYSQIVNDFQKGDIAEGYSVSREKKESFPLTVTSAQKNPTAFYLCASSIGGRGQPQHFGDGTRLSIL.

In this sample, this clonotype turned up a few times. V and J are TRBV7-9 and TRBJ1-1, with 8 bases identical to TRBD1. The CDR3 sequence is 15 residues long. The J segment lost 5 bases and the V segment lost 5 bases, leaving 10 bases of the junction unmatched. CDR1 SEHNR and CDR2 FQNEAQ come from the germline V gene (reference sequence). This chain's CDR3 is CASSPRQGRGTEAFF. The CDR3 DNA follows: TGTGCCAGCAGCCCCCGACAGGGGAGGGGGACTGAAGCTTTCTTT.

This clonotype has a handful of counts. The rearrangement joins TRBV5-1 to TRBJ1-6, with a possible D match to TRBD1 (5 bases). Germline V gives CDR1 SGHRS, CDR2 YFSETQ. The CDR3 extends over 14 amino acids. Trimming took off 2 bases at V and 10 bases at J, with 13 bases between the two ends. CDR3 nucleotides: TGCGCCAGCAGCTTATGGGGGGATCGGTCACCCCTCCACTTT. Residues: CASSLWGDRSPLHF.

The chain links TRBV18 to TRBJ1-2; 7 bases match TRBD1. The CDR3 consists of 15 residues. Germline CDR1 reads KGHSH; CDR2 reads LQKENI. J was trimmed by 3 bases and V by 4 bases; bases with no gene match: 8. As DNA, the CDR3 is TGTGCCAGCTCACGCACCGACAGGGTCGACTATGGCTACACCTTC. It translates to CASSRTDRVDYGYTF. The full variable domain, completed using reference TRBV18 and TRBJ1-2, is NAGVMQNPRHLVRRRGQEARLRCSPMKGHSHVYWYRQLPEEGLKFMVYLQKENIIDESGMPKERFSAEFPKEGPSILRIQQVVRGDSAAYFCASSRTDRVDYGYTFGSGTRLTVV.

V and J are TRBV6-1 and TRBJ2-5; 8 bases line up with TRBD2. From germline, CDR1 is MNHNS and CDR2 SASEGT. Germline trimming cut 6 bases from V and 7 bases from J; bases unmatched to any gene: 10. The CDR3 contains 14 residues. CDR3: CASRSGTRSVTQYF. As DNA, the CDR3 is TGTGCCAGCAGATCCGGGACTAGGAGTGTGACCCAGTACTTC.

This clonotype was found a few times. The CDR3 bases are TGTGCCAGCAGCAAAGAAAGAGGACAGGGAGGCCAAGAGACCCAGTACTTC. It encodes CASSKERGQGGQETQYF. The V call is TRBV21-1, the J call TRBJ2-5; the table's D call, TRBD1, has no DNA check behind it. TRBV21-1 is an annotated pseudogene. The CDR3 length is 17 residues.

J is TRBJ2-4 and V is TRBV24-1; no clear D. Germline values: CDR1 KGHDR, CDR2 SFDVKD. This CDR3 has 17 amino acids. V was cut by 3 bases and J by 0 bases, with 14 bases left in between. The DNA for the CDR3 is TGTGCCACCAGTGATCCTCACCTAAACCAAGCCAAAAACATTCAGTACTTC. Amino acids: CATSDPHLNQAKNIQYF.

This clonotype was counted between two and nine times. The chain is built from TRBV11-2 and TRBJ1-2, with D tentatively TRBD1 (5 bases). CDR1 and CDR2 (germline): SGHAT, FQNNGV. V shed 0 bases and J shed 0 bases, with 8 bases lying between them. This CDR3 is built from 15 residues. CDR3 sequence: CASSLDSGSNYGYTF. CDR3 in DNA: TGTGCCAGCAGCTTAGACTCAGGGTCTAACTATGGCTACACCTTC.

V is TRBV20-1 and J is TRBJ2-7; 12 positions match TRBD1. This CDR3 has 14 amino acids. Germline V gene data show CDR1 as DFQATT and CDR2 as SNEGSKA (reference sequence). V was clipped by 4 bases and J by 6 bases; unmatched bases: 7. The CDR3, as DNA: TGCAGTGCTACCCCCGGGACAGGGGGCCGCGAGCAGTACTTC. As protein: CSATPGTGGREQYF.

The rearrangement links TRBV7-2 to TRBJ2-7; D is perhaps TRBD1 (5 bases). The germline gives CDR1 SGHTA, CDR2 FQGNSA. V was trimmed by 5 bases and J by 2 bases, leaving 16 bases between them. The CDR3 is 15 residues long. The CDR3 region has the DNA TGTGCCAGCAGCCCCTACCCCGACAGAGCCTACGAGCAGTACTTC. Encoded protein: CASSPYPDRAYEQYF.

The chain couples TRBV7-6 to TRBJ2-7, with TRBD2 matching over 15 bases. V gave up 4 bases and J gave up 4 bases; unmatched junction bases: 2. CDR3 length: 15 residues. CDR1 and CDR2 (germline): SGHVS, FNYEAQ. The CDR3 DNA reads TGTGCCAGCAGCTCCGGGACTAGCGGGAGGTACGAGCAGTACTTC. It encodes CASSSGTSGRYEQYF.

The chain couples TRBV11-2 to TRBJ1-4; tentatively, D is TRBD1 (5 bases). The CDR3 loop spans 15 amino acids. Germline V gives CDR1 SGHAT, CDR2 FQNNGV. Trimming took off 4 bases at V and 16 bases at J, with 25 bases between the two ends. CDR3 amino acids: CASSSTSGPRMKGFF. Here the CDR3 DNA reads TGTGCCAGCAGCTCAACCTCGGGACCTCGAATGAAGGGGTTTTTT. Full variable domain (missing parts from reference TRBV11-2 and TRBJ1-4): EAGVAQSPRYKIIEKRQSVAFWCNPISGHATLYWYQQILGQGPKLLIQFQNNGVVDDSQLPKDRFSAERLKGVDSTLKIQPAKLEDSAVYLCASSSTSGPRMKGFFGSGTQLSVL.

The chain links TRBV4-3 to TRBJ1-1; TRBD1 matches at 7 bases. Trimming removed 4 bases from V and 7 bases from J; junction bases left unmatched: 9. Germline V lookup: CDR1 LGHNA, CDR2 YSLEER. This CDR3 region has 14 residues. CDR3 coding DNA: TGCGCCAGCAGCCGGACGACAGGGTACGTTGAAGCTTTCTTT. Its protein is CASSRTTGYVEAFF.

This chain joins TRBV20-1 and TRBJ2-3; D perhaps matches TRBD2 (6 bases). V was clipped by 1 base and J by 6 bases, with 11 bases between them. The CDR3 runs to 13 residues. Germline V gene lookup returns CDR1 DFQATT and CDR2 SNEGSKA (reference sequence). CDR3 DNA: TGCAGTGCTAGAGTAGGAGGGGTGGATACGCAGTATTTT. It codes for CSARVGGVDTQYF.

The gene calls are TRBV7-2 and TRBJ1-1, with D perhaps TRBD1 (6 bases). The CDR3 runs 14 residues. Between the trimmed V and J ends, which lost 2 bases and 4 bases, there was a span of 11 bases. Germline CDR1 reads SGHTA; CDR2 reads FQGNSA. The DNA of the CDR3 is TGTGCCAGCAGCTTACAGGGGAGGACCACTGAAGCTTTCTTT. This gives the protein CASSLQGRTTEAFF.

The rearrangement joins TRBV21-1 to TRBJ2-7; the D call TRBD1 from the table was never checked on the DNA. TRBV21-1 is a pseudogene. The CDR3 has 15 residues. The CDR3 sequence: CASSSGRGVSYEQYF. The CDR3 coding sequence is TGTGCCAGCAGCAGTGGCCGGGGAGTATCCTACGAGCAGTACTTC.

A few counts support this clonotype. V gene TRBV6-1 combines with J gene TRBJ1-1, with D perhaps TRBD1 (5 bases). Looked up from germline, CDR1 is MNHNS and CDR2 is SASEGT. Trimming pared 7 bases from V and 1 base from J, leaving 13 bases between. The CDR3 runs 14 residues. CDR3 protein: CASKTGETNTEAFF. The CDR3 DNA sequence: TGTGCCAGCAAAACGGGGGAAACGAACACTGAAGCTTTCTTT.

The genes are TRBV27 and TRBJ2-7; no clear D gene. CDR1 MNHEY and CDR2 SMNVEV come from the germline V gene (reference sequence). V was cut by 8 bases and J by 1 base, with 0 bases left in between. The CDR3 runs to 9 residues. CDR3 DNA: TGTGCCAGCTCCTACGAGCAGTACTTC. The encoded protein is CASSYEQYF.

This sequence joins TRBV2 and TRBJ2-7, with 11 bases identical to TRBD1. This CDR3 contains 13 residues. Per the germline V gene, CDR1 is SNHLY and CDR2 is FYNNEI. V shed 6 bases and J 3 bases; nucleotides not matched to a gene: 1. Written as DNA, the CDR3 is TGTGCCAGCAGAGGGACAGGGGGCTACGAGCAGTACTTC. This sequence encodes CASRGTGGYEQYF.

The rearrangement joins TRBV19 to TRBJ2-3, with D possibly being TRBD1 (6 bases). V gave up 6 bases and J gave up 6 bases, with 10 bases separating them. This CDR3 has 12 residues. Germline V gene data show CDR1 as LNHDA and CDR2 as SQIVND (reference sequence). Here the CDR3 reads CASRATGDTQYF. CDR3 bases: TGTGCCAGTAGAGCAACAGGGGATACGCAGTATTTT. Supplemented by reference TRBV19 and TRBJ2-3, the full variable domain reads DGGITQSPKYLFRKEGQNVTLSCEQNLNHDAMYWYRQDPGQGLRLIYYSQIVNDFQKGDIAEGYSVSREKKESFPLTVTSAQKNPTAFYLCASRATGDTQYFGPGTRLTVL.

This clonotype was seen more than once but under ten times. The gene calls are TRBV20-1 and TRBJ1-2; 9 bases agree with TRBD1. The CDR3 spans 15 residues. V was pared by 3 bases and J by 4 bases, with 9 bases of the junction left unmatched. Germline CDR1 and CDR2: DFQATT and SNEGSKA (reference sequence). The CDR3 reads CSASLPGTGFYGYTF. CDR3 in DNA: TGCAGTGCTAGTCTCCCCGGGACAGGGTTCTATGGCTACACCTTC.

The chain has TRBV7-2 and TRBJ2-7; D is unresolved. Germline CDR1 SGHTA, CDR2 FQGNSA. Trimming removed 1 base from V and 0 bases from J, with 10 bases in between. The CDR3 extends over 15 amino acids. This CDR3 reads CASSLVGTSSYEQYF. The CDR3 region has the DNA TGTGCCAGCAGCTTAGTCGGCACGAGCTCCTACGAGCAGTACTTC.

In its sample, this clonotype was seen once. V usage is TRBV3-1 and J usage is TRBJ2-5, with a possible D match to TRBD2 (5 bases). The CDR3 has 14 residues. The V and J ends lost 5 bases and 4 bases respectively, with 14 bases between them. The germline V gene encodes CDR1 LGHDT and CDR2 YNNKEL (reference sequence). CDR3 sequence reads: CASSSLGGGETQYF. The CDR3 region has the DNA TGTGCCAGCAGCAGCCTCGGTGGAGGAGAGACCCAGTACTTC.

This clonotype was counted between two and nine times. This rearrangement joins TRBV20-1 to TRBJ1-2, with 8 bases fitting TRBD1. V dropped 8 bases and J dropped 5; count of bases not matched to a gene: 7. The germline gives CDR1 DFQATT, CDR2 SNEGSKA (reference sequence). The CDR3 length is 12 residues. CDR3 DNA sequence: TGCAGTTCGGACAGGGTAGGGTATGGCTACACCTTC. This gives the protein CSSDRVGYGYTF.

This clonotype was seen a handful of times. The chain carries TRBV20-1 and TRBJ1-1; no definite D call. Germline assignment: CDR1 DFQATT and CDR2 SNEGSKA (reference sequence). The CDR3 extends over 12 amino acids. The V and J ends lost 1 base and 3 bases respectively, with 6 bases between them. CDR3 nucleotide sequence: TGCAGTGCTAGAGTAGGGTACACTGAAGCTTTCTTT. Translated: CSARVGYTEAFF.

The V and J genes are TRBV6-4 and TRBJ1-6, with D possibly being TRBD1 (6 bases). Germline V gives CDR1 MRHNA, CDR2 SNTAGT. This CDR3 has 15 amino acids. Trimming shortened V by 1 base and J by 9 bases, and 13 bases separated the two germline ends. The CDR3 here is CASSDLPGAGSPLHF. The CDR3 DNA sequence: TGTGCCAGCAGTGACTTACCGGGGGCGGGTTCACCCCTCCACTTT.